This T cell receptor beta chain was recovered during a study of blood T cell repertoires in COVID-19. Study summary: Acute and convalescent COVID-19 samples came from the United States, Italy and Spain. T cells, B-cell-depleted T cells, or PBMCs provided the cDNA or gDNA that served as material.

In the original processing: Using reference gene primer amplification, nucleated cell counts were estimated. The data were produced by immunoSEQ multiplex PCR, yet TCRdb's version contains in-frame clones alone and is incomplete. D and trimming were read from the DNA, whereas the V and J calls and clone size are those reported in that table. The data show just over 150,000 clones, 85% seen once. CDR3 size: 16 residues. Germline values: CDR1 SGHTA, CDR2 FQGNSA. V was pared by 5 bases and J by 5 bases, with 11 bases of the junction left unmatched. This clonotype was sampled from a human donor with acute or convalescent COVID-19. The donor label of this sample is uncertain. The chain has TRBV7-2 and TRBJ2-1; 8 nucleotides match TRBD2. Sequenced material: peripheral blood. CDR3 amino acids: CASSGRLARRNNEQFF. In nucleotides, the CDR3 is TGTGCCAGCAGCGGTCGACTAGCGCGTCGCAACAATGAGCAGTTCTTC. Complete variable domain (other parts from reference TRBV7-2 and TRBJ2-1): GAGVSQSPSNKVTEKGKDVELRCDPISGHTALYWYRQSLGQGLEFLIYFQGNSAPDKSGLPSDRFSAERTGGSVSTLTIQRTQQEDSAVYLCASSGRLARRNNEQFFGPGTRLTVL.